This T cell receptor beta chain was profiled in a study of T cell responses to AZD1222 COVID-19 vaccine. Study-level results: The peak T cell response came first, and repertoires were sampled only after it. Clonal diversity was possibly underestimated, and the donors were mostly white British, with more females.

Sequencing was performed with immunoSEQ multiplex PCR; in TCRdb, only in-frame clones are kept and a portion is missing. The table shows some 190,000 clones, with about 94% occurring only once. The V end lost 2 bases, the J end lost 0 bases, and 10 bases lay between the germline ends. Germline CDR1 MNHEY, CDR2 SVGEGT. The CDR3 has 15 amino acids. Points on this clone: Its matching antigen is unknown.

This receptor was obtained from an adult who received the MenACWY meningococcal vaccine as a control. Source: peripheral blood, taken 28 days after the second dose of the MenACWY control vaccine. The chain recombines TRBV6-2 or TRBV6-3 with TRBJ1-2; D is uncertain. CDR3 sequence: CASSYPYQANYGYTF. CDR3 in DNA: TGTGCCAGCAGTTACCCCTACCAAGCTAACTATGGCTACACCTTC.